A selection of T cell receptor beta chains follows, all from one sample in a study of blood T cell repertoires in COVID-19. The table came from immunoSEQ multiplex PCR; TCRdb's copy has only in-frame clones and leaves some out. The sample contains roughly 110,000 clones, roughly 79% of which appear only once. The material sequenced was peripheral blood. The source is a human donor in a cohort sampled during active COVID-19. The CDR3 runs from the conserved cysteine through the conserved F or W. The D gene is left open where the match is weak. Clone size is given for some rows only: seen once, a few or many times, or a class if the clone is expanded.

size,J,D,V,DNA,CDR3
-,TRBJ1-4,-,TRBV5-1,TGCGCCAGCAGCACCCGGGGCGGGGTGGATGAAAAACTGTTTTTT,CASSTRGGVDEKLFF
-,TRBJ2-2,-,TRBV5-1,TGCGCCAGCAGCTTAACCAGGGTAGGCACCGGGGAGCTGTTTTTT,CASSLTRVGTGELFF
few,TRBJ1-6,-,TRBV6-5,TGTGCCAGCCTGGACAGTTGGAACTCACCCCTCCACTTT,CASLDSWNSPLHF
-,TRBJ1-5,-,TRBV6-1,TGTGCCAGCAGTGACCGGGACATGGGCAATCAGCCCCAGCATTTT,CASSDRDMGNQPQHF
-,TRBJ1-5,TRBD1,TRBV19,TGTGCCAGTAGTAGAGACAGGGGTCCCAATCAGCCCCAGCATTTT,CASSRDRGPNQPQHF
-,TRBJ2-7,-,TRBV7-8,TGTGCCAGCAGCCGGACAGTTTCCTACGAGCAGTACTTC,CASSRTVSYEQYF
few,TRBJ1-2,-,TRBV15,TGTGCCACCAGCAGAGAGGGCAGGTCGTTACAAGGCTACACCTTC,CATSREGRSLQGYTF
-,TRBJ2-7,-,TRBV4-1,TGCGCCAGCAGCCAAGACAGGACAACCTACGAGCAGTACTTC,CASSQDRTTYEQYF
-,TRBJ2-2,-,TRBV30,TGTGCCTGGAAGGGGCAGACGAACACCGGGGAGCTGTTTTTT,CAWKGQTNTGELFF
-,TRBJ2-1,TRBD1,TRBV5-1,TGCGCCAGCAGCGTGACAGGGATCCTCTACAATGAGCAGTTCTTC,CASSVTGILYNEQFF
-,TRBJ1-1,-,TRBV7-6,TGTGCCAGCAGCTTAGGGCCTCCGGGAGGGCTAAACACTGAAGCTTTCTTT,CASSLGPPGGLNTEAFF
-,TRBJ2-3,TRBD2,TRBV6-5,TGTGCCAGCAGTACCGCCAGGGAGGGGACAGATACGCAGTATTTT,CASSTAREGTDTQYF
-,TRBJ1-4,-,TRBV28,TGTGCCAGCAGTTCCCGGACAGTGACGAATGAAAAACTGTTTTTT,CASSSRTVTNEKLFF
-,TRBJ1-4,TRBD1,TRBV7-9,TGTGCCAGCAGCCACCGACAGGGTAGTGAAAAACTGTTTTTT,CASSHRQGSEKLFF
-,TRBJ1-3,-,TRBV7-8,TGTGCCAGCAGCTTGGGCAGCCCGGTCTCTGGAAACACCATATATTTT,CASSLGSPVSGNTIYF
-,TRBJ2-1,TRBD2,TRBV3-1/TRBV3-2,TGTGCCAGCAGCCGACTTAGCGGGGGAGTTTACAATGAGCAGTTCTTC,CASSRLSGGVYNEQFF
-,TRBJ2-6,-,TRBV7-6,TGTGCCAGCAGCTTAAGCGTTGGGGCCAACGTCCTGACTTTC,CASSLSVGANVLTF
-,TRBJ2-1,-,TRBV7-9,TGTGCCAGCAGCTTAGTGGGCCCCTCGGGAATCTACAATGAGCAGTTCTTC,CASSLVGPSGIYNEQFF
-,TRBJ2-1,TRBD1,TRBV5-1,TGCGCCAGCAGCGACTGGCTGAGGACAGGGATAGGCAATGAGCAGTTCTTC,CASSDWLRTGIGNEQFF
-,TRBJ2-2,-,TRBV5-8,TGTGCCACCCTCCCGGTCGGGGGGCGGCACACCGGGGAGCTGTTTTTT,CATLPVGGRHTGELFF
-,TRBJ2-7,-,TRBV4-2,TGTGCCAGCAGCTACCGGGGCTCCTACGAGCAGTACTTC,CASSYRGSYEQYF
-,TRBJ1-4,-,TRBV28,TGTGCCAGCAGGTCCGTTCGAGTGGAGGGTGAAAAACTGTTTTTT,CASRSVRVEGEKLFF
-,TRBJ1-1,TRBD1,TRBV7-6,TGTGCCAGCAGCGGACAGGGGAACACTGAAGCTTTCTTT,CASSGQGNTEAFF
-,TRBJ1-2,-,TRBV7-2,TGTGCCAGCAGCTTAGCTCGGGGCGGGGGGACCGGTGGCTACACCTTC,CASSLARGGGTGGYTF
-,TRBJ1-4,-,TRBV18,TGTGCCAGCTCACCATATAGTGGCCAGGGCAATGAAAAACTGTTTTTT,CASSPYSGQGNEKLFF
few,TRBJ1-1,-,TRBV7-9,TGTGCCAGCAGCGTAACAGGTAACACTGAAGCTTTCTTT,CASSVTGNTEAFF
-,TRBJ2-3,-,TRBV10-2,TGCGCCAGCACCGCGGCAGGGTTAACAGATACGCAGTATTTT,CASTAAGLTDTQYF
-,TRBJ2-2,-,TRBV9,TGTGCCAGCAGCGTAGCTGGGACAAGGAACACCGGGGAGCTGTTTTTT,CASSVAGTRNTGELFF
once,TRBJ1-6,-,TRBV28,TGTGCCAGCAGTTTGGTACGGGATAATTCACCCCTCCACTTT,CASSLVRDNSPLHF
-,TRBJ1-2,TRBD1,TRBV6-5,TGTGCCAGCAGCAGGACAGGGGCGGGTGGCTACACCTTC,CASSRTGAGGYTF
-,TRBJ1-1,TRBD1,TRBV6-2/TRBV6-3,TGTGCCAGCAGTCAGACAGGGGGTGAAGCTTTCTTT,CASSQTGGEAFF
-,TRBJ1-1,-,TRBV7-8,TGTGCCAGCAGCTTAGTTTCGGTCGGGGGGGAAGCTTTCTTT,CASSLVSVGGEAFF
-,TRBJ1-2,-,TRBV20-1,TGCAGTGCTCACAGGGATGGCTACACCTTC,CSAHRDGYTF
-,TRBJ2-7,TRBD1,TRBV5-1,TGCGCCAGCAGCTTGGAACTGGGACAGGGTAAGCAGTACTTC,CASSLELGQGKQYF
-,TRBJ2-7,-,TRBV11-2,TGTGCCAGCAGCCCCTCAAACAACGCCTACGAGCAGTACTTC,CASSPSNNAYEQYF
-,TRBJ2-7,TRBD1,TRBV6-6,TGTGCCAGCAGACCGGGGGACAGGGGTTCTTACGAGCAGTACTTC,CASRPGDRGSYEQYF
few,TRBJ1-5,-,TRBV12-3/TRBV12-4,TGTGCCAGCAGTTTAGTCGCGGAACAGCCCCAGCATTTT,CASSLVAEQPQHF
-,TRBJ1-1,TRBD1,TRBV19,TGTGCCAGTAGCTACAGGGGTGAGGGAACTGAAGCTTTCTTT,CASSYRGEGTEAFF
-,TRBJ2-5,TRBD1,TRBV7-9,TGTGCCAGCAGGGAGACAGGGTTAGAGACCCAGTACTTC,CASRETGLETQYF
-,TRBJ1-6,TRBD1,TRBV27,TGTGCCAGCAGTCCGACAGGGGGCTTAATTTCACCCCTCCACTTT,CASSPTGGLISPLHF
-,TRBJ1-1,-,TRBV7-6,TGTGCCAGCAGCTCCCGGCAGGGGATGAACACTGAAGCTTTCTTT,CASSSRQGMNTEAFF
-,TRBJ1-2,-,TRBV6-6,TGTGCCAGCAGTGATCAGGGGAACTATGGCTACACCTTC,CASSDQGNYGYTF
once,TRBJ1-4,-,TRBV19,TGTGCCAGTAGTATAGGAAGAGGGGGTGAAAAACTGTTTTTT,CASSIGRGGEKLFF
-,TRBJ2-2,TRBD1,TRBV2,TGTGCCAGCGGACAGGGAACCCAGAGCACCGGGGAGCTGTTTTTT,CASGQGTQSTGELFF